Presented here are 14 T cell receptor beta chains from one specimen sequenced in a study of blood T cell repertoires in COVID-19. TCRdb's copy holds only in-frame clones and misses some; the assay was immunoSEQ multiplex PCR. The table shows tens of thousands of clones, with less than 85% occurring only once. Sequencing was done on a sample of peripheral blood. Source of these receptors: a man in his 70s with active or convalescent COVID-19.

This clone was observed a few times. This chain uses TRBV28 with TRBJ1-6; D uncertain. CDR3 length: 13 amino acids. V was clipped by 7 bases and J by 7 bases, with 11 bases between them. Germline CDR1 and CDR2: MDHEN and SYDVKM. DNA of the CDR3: TGTGCCAGCAAAGAGAGCTCAAATTCACCCCTCCACTTT. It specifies CASKESSNSPLHF.

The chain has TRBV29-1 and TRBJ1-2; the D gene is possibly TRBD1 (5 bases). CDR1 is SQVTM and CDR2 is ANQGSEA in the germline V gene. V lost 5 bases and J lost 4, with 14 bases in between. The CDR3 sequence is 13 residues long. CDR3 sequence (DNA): TGCAGCGTTCTACAGGTGGTAGGCTATGGCTACACCTTC. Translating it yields CSVLQVVGYGYTF.

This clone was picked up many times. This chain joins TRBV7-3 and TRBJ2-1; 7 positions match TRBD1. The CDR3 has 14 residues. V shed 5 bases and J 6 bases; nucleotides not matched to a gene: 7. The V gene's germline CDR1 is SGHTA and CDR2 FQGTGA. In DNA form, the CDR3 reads TGTGCCAGCAGCGAGCACCCAGGGGGCAATGAGCAGTTCTTC. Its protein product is CASSEHPGGNEQFF.

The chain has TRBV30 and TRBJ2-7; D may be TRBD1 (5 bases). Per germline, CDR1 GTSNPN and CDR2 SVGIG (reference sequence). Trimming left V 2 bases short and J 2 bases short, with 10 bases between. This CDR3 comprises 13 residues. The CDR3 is CAWSTGGPYEQYF. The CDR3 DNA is TGTGCCTGGAGTACAGGCGGACCCTACGAGCAGTACTTC. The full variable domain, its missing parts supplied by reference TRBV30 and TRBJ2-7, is SQTIHQWPATLVQPVGSPLSLECTVEGTSNPNLYWYRQAAGRGLQLLFYSVGIGQISSEVPQNLSASRPQDRQFILSSKKLLLSDSGFYLCAWSTGGPYEQYFGPGTRLTVT.

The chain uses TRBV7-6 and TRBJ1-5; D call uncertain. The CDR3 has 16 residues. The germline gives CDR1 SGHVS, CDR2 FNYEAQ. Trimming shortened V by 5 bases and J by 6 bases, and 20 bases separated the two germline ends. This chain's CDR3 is CASSPPCEARGQPQHF. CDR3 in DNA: TGTGCCAGCAGCCCCCCCTGTGAGGCCCGGGGTCAGCCCCAGCATTTT.

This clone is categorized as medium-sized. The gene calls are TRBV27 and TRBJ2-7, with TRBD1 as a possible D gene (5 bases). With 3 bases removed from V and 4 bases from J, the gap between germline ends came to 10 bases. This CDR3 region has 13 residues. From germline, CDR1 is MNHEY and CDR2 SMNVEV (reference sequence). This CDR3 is CASSFRSGYEQYF. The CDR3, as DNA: TGTGCCAGCAGTTTCCGGTCAGGGTACGAGCAGTACTTC.

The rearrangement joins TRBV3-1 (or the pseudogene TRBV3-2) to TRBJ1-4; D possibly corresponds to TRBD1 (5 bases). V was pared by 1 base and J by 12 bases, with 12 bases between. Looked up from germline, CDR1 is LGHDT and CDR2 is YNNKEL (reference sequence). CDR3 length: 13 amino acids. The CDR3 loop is CASSQGGEGQLFF. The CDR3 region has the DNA TGTGCCAGCAGCCAAGGGGGGGAAGGACAACTGTTTTTT.

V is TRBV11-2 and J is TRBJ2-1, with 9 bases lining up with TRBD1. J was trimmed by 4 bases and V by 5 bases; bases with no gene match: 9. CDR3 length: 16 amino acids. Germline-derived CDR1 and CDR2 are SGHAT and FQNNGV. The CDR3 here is CASSRQGGTTYNEQFF. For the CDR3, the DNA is TGTGCCAGCAGCCGACAGGGGGGGACGACTTACAATGAGCAGTTCTTC.

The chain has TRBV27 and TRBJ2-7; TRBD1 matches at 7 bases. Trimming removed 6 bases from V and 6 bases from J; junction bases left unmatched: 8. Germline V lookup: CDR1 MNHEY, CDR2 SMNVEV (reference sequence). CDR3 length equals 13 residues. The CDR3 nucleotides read TGTGCCAGCAGCAGACAGGGTCGTTTCGAGCAGTACTTC. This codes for CASSRQGRFEQYF.

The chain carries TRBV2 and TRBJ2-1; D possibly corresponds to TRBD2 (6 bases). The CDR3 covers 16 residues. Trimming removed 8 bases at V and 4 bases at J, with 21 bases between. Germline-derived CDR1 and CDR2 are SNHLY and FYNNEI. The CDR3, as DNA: TGTGCCAGCGTAATGGAGGGTGCTAGCGAGTACAATGAGCAGTTCTTC. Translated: CASVMEGASEYNEQFF.

CDR3 nucleotide sequence: TGCGCCAGCAGCCTCCAAGGGGGGAACACTGAAGCTTTCTTT. Protein product: CASSLQGGNTEAFF. This chain uses TRBV5-1 with TRBJ1-1; a possible D gene is TRBD1 (6 bases). CDR3 size: 14 residues. V was clipped by 4 bases and J by 1 base, with 11 bases between them. The germline CDR1 and CDR2 sequences are SGHRS and YFSETQ.

CDR3 residues: CASSQVSLRGQDYGYTF. Written as DNA, the CDR3 is TGTGCCAGCAGCCAAGTAAGCTTAAGGGGACAGGACTATGGCTACACCTTC. The chain is built from TRBV14 and TRBJ1-2; 8 nucleotides align to TRBD1. The CDR3 is made up of 17 amino acids. Germline CDR1 is SGHDN and CDR2 is FVKESK. V was pared by 1 base and J by 3 bases, with 10 bases of the junction left unmatched. The full variable domain, in which reference TRBV14 and TRBJ1-2 provide the parts outside the CDR3, is EAGVTQFPSHSVIEKGQTVTLRCDPISGHDNLYWYRRVMGKEIKFLLHFVKESKQDESGMPNNRFLAERTGGTYSTLKVQPAELEDSGVYFCASSQVSLRGQDYGYTFGSGTRLTVV.

The CDR3 DNA is TGTGCCACCCGGGGGGGGTTCGATACGCAGTATTTT. Translating gives CATRGGFDTQYF. This chain links TRBV10-3 with TRBJ2-3; 8 nucleotides agree with TRBD2. The CDR3 is made up of 12 amino acids. V was pared by 10 bases and J by 6 bases, with 6 bases of the junction left unmatched. Germline values: CDR1 ENHRY, CDR2 SYGVKD.

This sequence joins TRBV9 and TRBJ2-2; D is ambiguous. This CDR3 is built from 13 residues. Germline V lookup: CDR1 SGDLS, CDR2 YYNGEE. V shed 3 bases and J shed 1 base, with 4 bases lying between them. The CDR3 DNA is TGTGCCAGCAGCGCCGGGAACACCGGGGAGCTGTTTTTT. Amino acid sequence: CASSAGNTGELFF.